The 21 T cell receptor beta chains below all came from one sample that was sequenced in a study of blood T cell repertoires in COVID-19 (TCRdb year 2020). Library preparation was by the immunoSEQ multiplex PCR assay. Sourced from immuneACCESS, this table was stored by TCRdb with only in-frame sequences that have V and J called. A share of the clones is absent; for the studies checked, an unresolved V gene accounts for under half, and the remainder has no known explanation. This sample gives about 120,000 clones in total; 79% of them show up just once. The ten largest account for roughly 35% of the sample. Specimen: peripheral blood. These receptors originate from a middle-aged man with active or convalescent COVID-19.

This clone was seen only once. The V call is TRBV11-3, the J call TRBJ2-3; 11 nucleotides agree with TRBD2. This CDR3 contains 16 residues. The V segment lost 1 base and the J segment 4 bases; nucleotides outside the gene matches: 4. Germline V lookup: CDR1 SGHNT, CDR2 YENEEA. The CDR3, as DNA: TGTGCCAGCAGCTTAGGTACTAGCGGGGGATCAGATACGCAGTATTTT. The encoded protein is CASSLGTSGGSDTQYF. Full variable domain (outside the CDR3, taken from reference TRBV11-3 and TRBJ2-3): EAGVVQSPRYKIIEKKQPVAFWCNPISGHNTLYWYLQNLGQGPELLIRYENEEAVDDSQLPKDRFSAERLKGVDSTLKIQPAELGDSAVYLCASSLGTSGGSDTQYFGPGTRLTVL.

V and J are TRBV7-2 and TRBJ1-1, with 7 bases matching TRBD1. V trimming: 5 bases; J trimming: 11 bases; junction bases outside the gene matches: 11. The CDR3 length is 13 residues. Per the germline V gene, CDR1 is SGHTA and CDR2 is FQGNSA. CDR3 residues: CASSPRDSPWAFF. The CDR3 DNA is TGTGCCAGCAGCCCGAGGGACAGCCCTTGGGCTTTCTTT.

As DNA, the CDR3 is TGTGCCAGCAGCACAGGGGGACAACTCTACGAGCAGTACTTC. It yields the protein CASSTGGQLYEQYF. J is TRBJ2-7 and V is TRBV5-4; 8 bases are shared with TRBD1. The CDR3 is 14 amino acids. Unmatched junction bases numbered 6, after V lost 4 bases and J lost 3 bases. Germline V gene lookup returns CDR1 SGHNT and CDR2 YYREEE (reference sequence).

The CDR3 nucleotides read TGTGCCAGCACCCTAGGGGGTGCCTATGGCTACACCTTC. Protein product: CASTLGGAYGYTF. This chain links TRBV12-3 or TRBV12-4 with TRBJ1-2; D is perhaps TRBD1 (6 bases). V was trimmed by 7 bases and J by 4 bases, leaving 13 bases between them. The CDR3 sequence is 13 residues long.

This clone was observed a handful of times. This chain connects TRBV6-4 to TRBJ1-6; 9 bases agree with TRBD1. The CDR3 is 14 residues long. Germline loops: CDR1 MRHNA, CDR2 SNTAGT. The junction had 6 bases not matched to a gene; V was cut back by 7 bases and J by 8 bases. The CDR3 DNA follows: TGTGCCAGCAATACAGGGGGCCGGGATTCACCCCTCCACTTT. Translating it yields CASNTGGRDSPLHF.

V gene TRBV4-3 combines with J gene TRBJ2-3; 8 nucleotides align to TRBD2. Germline trimming cut 0 bases from V and 5 bases from J; bases unmatched to any gene: 7. Germline values: CDR1 LGHNA, CDR2 YSLEER. The CDR3 runs to 16 residues. The CDR3 bases are TGCGCCAGCAGCCAAGATTTCGGGGGGGCGGGAGATACGCAGTATTTT. It codes for CASSQDFGGAGDTQYF.

This clone was seen just once. The V and J genes are TRBV24-1 and TRBJ2-7, with TRBD1 matching 9 bases. Trimming cost V 4 bases and J 3 bases; bases outside gene matches: 6. CDR1 KGHDR and CDR2 SFDVKD come from the germline V gene. The CDR3 sequence is 15 residues long. CDR3 loop: CATSDPGTGHYEQYF. CDR3 nucleotides: TGTGCCACCAGTGACCCCGGGACAGGGCACTACGAGCAGTACTTC.

The chain joins TRBV19 to TRBJ2-1; D is possibly TRBD2 (5 bases). The V gene's germline CDR1 is LNHDA and CDR2 SQIVND (reference sequence). V shed 4 bases and J shed 0 bases, with 7 bases lying between them. The CDR3 is made up of 14 amino acids. CDR3 sequence: CASSNGGSYNEQFF. In nucleotides, the CDR3 is TGTGCCAGTAGTAACGGAGGCTCCTACAATGAGCAGTTCTTC.

The chain joins TRBV19 to TRBJ1-5, with 8 bases lining up with TRBD1. The junction had 10 bases not matched to a gene; V was cut back by 3 bases and J by 6 bases. CDR1 is LNHDA, CDR2 SQIVND, per germline (reference sequence). The length of the CDR3 is 16 residues. As DNA, the CDR3 is TGTGCCAGTAGTATCGGGATAGGGACAGGAATTCAGCCCCAGCATTTT. It translates to CASSIGIGTGIQPQHF.

CDR3 amino acids: CASNIGTGVNEQYF. CDR3 nucleotides: TGCGCCAGCAACATAGGGACAGGGGTAAACGAGCAGTACTTC. This sequence joins TRBV5-1 and TRBJ2-7; TRBD1 aligns across 10 bases. The germline CDR1 and CDR2 sequences are SGHRS and YFSETQ. With 6 bases clipped from V and 5 bases from J, the junction kept 8 bases outside the gene matches. CDR3 length equals 14 residues.

The V gene is TRBV5-1, the J gene TRBJ1-4, with 9 bases that match TRBD1. Germline-derived CDR1 and CDR2 are SGHRS and YFSETQ. CDR3 size: 15 residues. V lost 4 bases, J lost 7 bases, and 8 bases stayed unmatched. CDR3 loop: CASSVKGQGGEKLFF. The CDR3 region has the DNA TGCGCCAGCAGCGTAAAGGGACAGGGAGGTGAAAAACTGTTTTTT.

The chain has TRBV19 and TRBJ1-4; tentative D call: TRBD1 (6 bases). Trimming took 3 bases from V and 0 from J, leaving 8 bases between them. This CDR3 is 15 amino acids long. The germline gives CDR1 LNHDA, CDR2 SQIVND (reference sequence). The CDR3, as DNA: TGTGCCAGTAGTATCGACAGGACAACTAATGAAAAACTGTTTTTT. The encoded protein is CASSIDRTTNEKLFF.

This clone has just one count. The genes are TRBV2 and TRBJ2-2, with 7 bases matching TRBD1. V shed 10 bases and J 7 bases; nucleotides not matched to a gene: 9. The CDR3 loop spans 13 amino acids. CDR1 SNHLY and CDR2 FYNNEI come from the germline V gene. The DNA of the CDR3 is TGTGCCACTACAGGGGCCAGGGGCGGGGAGCTGTTTTTT. Translation gives CATTGARGGELFF.

This chain links TRBV11-2 with TRBJ2-5; D is uncertain. The CDR3 is 14 residues long. Germline V gene data show CDR1 as SGHAT and CDR2 as FQNNGV. The ends were cut back, 5 bases at V and 4 bases at J, with 14 bases in the middle. The chain's CDR3 is CASSPSGSPETQYF. DNA of the CDR3: TGTGCCAGCAGCCCCTCGGGTAGCCCAGAGACCCAGTACTTC.

The chain is built from TRBV9 and TRBJ2-2; weak D call: TRBD1 (5 bases). This CDR3 has 15 amino acids. Germline CDR1 reads SGDLS; CDR2 reads YYNGEE. The V end was cut by 4 bases, the J end by 7 bases, with 17 bases between. CDR3 in DNA: TGTGCCAGCAGCTCCCGACAGACCCCAGGCGGGGAGCTGTTTTTT. This encodes CASSSRQTPGGELFF.

This clone has just one count. This chain connects TRBV10-2 to TRBJ2-7, with TRBD2 matching 14 bases. The germline V gene encodes CDR1 WSHSY and CDR2 SAAADI. With 7 bases clipped from V and 3 bases from J, the junction kept 5 bases outside the gene matches. The CDR3 covers 15 residues. CDR3 sequence: CASIGLAGGGYEQYF. The CDR3 DNA reads as TGCGCCAGCATCGGACTAGCGGGAGGCGGCTACGAGCAGTACTTC.

V usage is TRBV27 and J usage is TRBJ2-3; TRBD2 matches at 12 bases. This CDR3 region has 19 residues. Per the germline V gene, CDR1 is MNHEY and CDR2 is SMNVEV (reference sequence). Trimming removed 3 bases from V and 0 bases from J; junction bases left unmatched: 10. CDR3 protein: CASSFLAGGRSNSTDTQYF. CDR3 bases: TGTGCCAGCAGTTTTCTAGCGGGGGGGAGGTCAAATAGCACAGATACGCAGTATTTT.

The chain employs TRBV27 and TRBJ2-2, with 13 bases that match TRBD2. J lost 4 bases, V lost 2 bases, and 13 bases had no gene match. CDR1 and CDR2 (germline): MNHEY, SMNVEV (reference sequence). The CDR3 is made up of 20 amino acids. CDR3 nucleotide sequence: TGTGCCAGCAGTTTACTGCCCGGGACTAGCGGGGTGAGGGGCACCGGGGAGCTGTTTTTT. Translation gives CASSLLPGTSGVRGTGELFF.

This chain links TRBV29-1 with TRBJ1-2, with 9 bases fitting TRBD1. V gave up 4 bases and J gave up 8 bases; unmatched junction bases: 8. CDR3 length: 13 residues. Germline CDR1 SQVTM, CDR2 ANQGSEA. CDR3 loop: CSVGGTGGAGYTF. For the CDR3, the DNA is TGCAGCGTTGGGGGCACAGGGGGCGCAGGCTACACCTTC.

This clone was counted once. The chain recombines TRBV30 with TRBJ2-7, with 7 bases lining up with TRBD1. The CDR3 length is 14 residues. Germline loops: CDR1 GTSNPN, CDR2 SVGIG (reference sequence). The junction had 6 bases not matched to a gene; V was cut back by 1 base and J by 3 bases. The CDR3 loop reads CAWSGKGTVYEQYF. Written as DNA, the CDR3 is TGTGCCTGGAGTGGAAAGGGGACAGTCTACGAGCAGTACTTC. Together with reference TRBV30 and TRBJ2-7, the CDR3 gives the full variable domain: SQTIHQWPATLVQPVGSPLSLECTVEGTSNPNLYWYRQAAGRGLQLLFYSVGIGQISSEVPQNLSASRPQDRQFILSSKKLLLSDSGFYLCAWSGKGTVYEQYFGPGTRLTVT.

The V and J genes are TRBV25-1 and TRBJ2-3; tentatively, D is TRBD1 (5 bases). Per the germline V gene, CDR1 is MGHDK and CDR2 is SYGVNS. The V end was cut by 4 bases, the J end by 2 bases, with 10 bases between. The CDR3 runs 14 residues. The CDR3 DNA reads TGTGCCAGCAGTGTGGCAGGGATCACAGATACGCAGTATTTT. Translated, it gives CASSVAGITDTQYF.